The clone carrying this T cell receptor (beta chain) turned up a few times. Its target is unknown. The sample is drawn from a study of radiotherapy plus CTLA-4 blockade in lung cancer. Study background: Objective responses were observed in approximately 20% of patients, and disease control was achieved by about 30%. The study, taken as a whole, reports: Some TCR clones had been derived from tumors. These clones expanded in peripheral blood after radiotherapy plus ipilimumab.

Clones were sequenced by immunoSEQ multiplex PCR, and TCRdb holds only the in-frame ones, with some missing. The sample has tens of thousands of clones, approximately 86% seen once. Those with chemo-refractory metastatic non-small-cell lung cancer were treated with focal radiation combined with CTLA-4 blockade using ipilimumab. V was pared by 0 bases and J by 0 bases, with 11 bases between. Germline V lookup: CDR1 ENHRY, CDR2 SYGVKD. The CDR3 is 16 residues long. The rearrangement joins TRBV10-3 to TRBJ1-1; D may be TRBD1 (5 bases). This receptor was obtained from a human donor with non-small cell lung cancer who had a partial response to radiotherapy plus ipilimumab. The starting material was peripheral blood, obtained from a patient treated with radiotherapy plus ipilimumab. In DNA form, the CDR3 reads TGTGCCATCAGTGAGTCGCTCGGGACTATGAACACTGAAGCTTTCTTT. Protein sequence: CAISESLGTMNTEAFF.